This entry describes one T cell receptor beta chain. Its antigen is as yet unknown. Next came a second PCR, run for roughly 6 to 11 cycles, which used a sample-barcoded 5' primer along with a J-beta primer mix. TCRdb independently ran MiXCR on the 5' RACE reads; one entry per CDR3 protein. The sample records about 730,000 distinct CDR3 sequences, about 40% being singletons. V lost 2 bases, J lost 0 bases, and 8 bases stayed unmatched. Germline CDR1 and CDR2: SGHKS and YYEKEE (reference sequence). This CDR3 region has 17 residues. The data were obtained in a study of blood T cells in healthy people across ages. Study results and caveats: Naive T cell percentage and TCR beta diversity correlated strongly. Donor CMV infection status was unknown, possibly confounding age-related changes in expanded clonotypes. Diversity of TCR beta per million T cells declined in a roughly linear way with age. The unsorted PBMCs prevented any conclusive comparison of naive versus antigen-experienced cells.

This TCR was sampled from a woman aged 55-69 years in good health. This sequence joins TRBV5-5 and TRBJ2-3, with 8 bases aligning to TRBD2. Sequencing used blood. CDR3 protein: CASSFSQASGSTDTQYF. The CDR3 region has the DNA TGTGCCAGCAGCTTTTCGCAAGCTAGCGGGAGCACAGATACGCAGTATTTT. The entire variable domain, with the rest obtained from reference TRBV5-5 and TRBJ2-3, is as follows: DAGVTQSPTHLIKTRGQQVTLRCSPISGHKSVSWYQQVLGQGPQFIFQYYEKEERGRGNFPDRFSARQFPNYSSELNVNALLLGDSALYLCASSFSQASGSTDTQYFGPGTRLTVL.